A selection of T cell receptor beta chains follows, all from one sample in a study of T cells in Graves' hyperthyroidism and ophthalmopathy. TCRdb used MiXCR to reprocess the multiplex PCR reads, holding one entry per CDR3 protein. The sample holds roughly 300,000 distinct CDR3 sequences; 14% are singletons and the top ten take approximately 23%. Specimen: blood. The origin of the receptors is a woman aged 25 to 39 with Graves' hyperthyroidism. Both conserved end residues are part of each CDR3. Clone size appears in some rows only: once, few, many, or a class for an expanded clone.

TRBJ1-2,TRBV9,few,CASSGSGGPLYGYTF
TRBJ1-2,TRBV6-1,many,CASSEMAWGYTF
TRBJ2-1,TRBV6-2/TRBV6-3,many,CATGTSVNNEQFF
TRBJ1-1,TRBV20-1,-,CSARDSERRMNTEAFF
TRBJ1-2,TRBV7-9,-,CASRQATAYGYTF
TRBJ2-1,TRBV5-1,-,CASSRGDRVDEQFF
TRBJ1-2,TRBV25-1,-,CASSESRAGYTF
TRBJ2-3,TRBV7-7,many,CASSFAADTQYF
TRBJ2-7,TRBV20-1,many,CSARDRGLAGHYEQYF
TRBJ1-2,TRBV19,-,CASSIGWDLSGYTF
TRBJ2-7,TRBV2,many,CASSEVRTGAYEQYF
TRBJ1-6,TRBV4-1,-,CASSPTGSPLHF
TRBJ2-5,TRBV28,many,CASSIGRETQYF
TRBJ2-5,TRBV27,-,CASKPRGRHQETQYF
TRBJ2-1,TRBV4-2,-,CASSQPFRGGSGGEQFF
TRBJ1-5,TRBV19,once,CASIRPGAGNQPQHF
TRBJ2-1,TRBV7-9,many,CASSTGTANNEQFF
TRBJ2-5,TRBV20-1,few,CSVLSGLAGGTETQYF
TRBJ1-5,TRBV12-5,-,CASGCRQGAVGQPQHF
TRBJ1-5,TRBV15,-,CATSRDYRGDDQPQHF
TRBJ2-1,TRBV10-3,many,CAISELEGISYNEQFF
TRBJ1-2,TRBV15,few,CATSNPTGALAYTF
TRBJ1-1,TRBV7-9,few,CASIQMNTEAFF
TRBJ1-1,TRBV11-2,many,CASSLGPGQGAYGFF
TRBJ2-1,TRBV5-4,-,CASSWGLAAYNEQFF
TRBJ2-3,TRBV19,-,CASTLGREKDTQYF
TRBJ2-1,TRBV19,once,CASSIVGRTSGRNNEQFF
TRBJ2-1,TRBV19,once,CASSTSGDMGEQFF
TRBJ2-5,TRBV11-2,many,CASSLPTGLRTQYF
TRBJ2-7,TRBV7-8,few,CASRGQGRHEQYF
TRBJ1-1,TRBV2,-,CATNRQGGGGNTEAFF
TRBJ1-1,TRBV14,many,CASSPLEENTEAFF
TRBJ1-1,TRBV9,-,CASSVDPRGTEAFF
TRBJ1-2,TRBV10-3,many,CAITPAGLYGYTF
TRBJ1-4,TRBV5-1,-,CASSLNGNEKLFF
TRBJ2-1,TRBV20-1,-,CSATSGRGNNEQFF
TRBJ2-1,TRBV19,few,CASSIGPLRGRWLDSEQFF
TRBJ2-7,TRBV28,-,CATSGRDEQYF
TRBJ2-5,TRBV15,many,CATSTRLATLRGTQYF
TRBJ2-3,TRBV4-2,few,CASSQGQITDTQYF
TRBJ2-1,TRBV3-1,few,CASSQDSGIYNEQFF
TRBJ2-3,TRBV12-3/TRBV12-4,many,CASSLGASTDTQYF